This TCR beta chain emerged from a study of neoadjuvant anti-PD-1 for oral cavity cancer. Method: immunoSEQ multiplex PCR; TCRdb's copy keeps in-frame clones and lacks some. This sample carries about 72,000 clones, around 82% of them seen once, and the ten largest clones take roughly 3.5%. V dropped 6 bases and J dropped 4 bases, with 21 bases sitting between them. The germline V gene encodes CDR1 LNHDA and CDR2 SQIVND (reference sequence). The CDR3 totals 16 residues. The chain carries TRBV19 and TRBJ2-5; D is perhaps TRBD1 or TRBD2 (6 bases each). The sequenced sample was PBMCs, obtained before nivolumab (anti-PD-1) treatment. This TCR was recovered from a person between 40 and 79 years old with oral cavity squamous cell carcinoma. The CDR3 spells CASSSTSGGLTETQYF. CDR3 DNA: TGTGCCAGTAGCTCGACTAGTGGGGGCCTGACAGAGACCCAGTACTTC.